One and the same sample provided the 18 T cell receptor beta chains below, sequenced in a study of T-cell reconstitution after alpha-beta-depleted transplantation in children. It was with unique molecular identifiers that the TCRbeta library was prepared. Each CDR3 protein is one row after TCRdb ran MiXCR on the PCR reads. This sample has under 250,000 distinct CDR3 sequences, with approximately 7% found just once. Sequences were derived from PBMCs, sampled before TCRalphabeta/CD19-depleted stem cell transplant. These receptors were taken from a boy younger than 10 with acute lymphoblastic leukemia, due to receive a stem cell transplant.

This clonotype was detected many times. This chain connects TRBV20-1 to TRBJ2-7; perhaps TRBD1 as D (6 bases). Trimming removed 6 bases at V and 0 bases at J, with 12 bases between. The CDR3 spans 13 residues. Germline CDR1 reads DFQATT; CDR2 reads SNEGSKA (reference sequence). The CDR3 is CSALQGTSYEQYF. As DNA, the CDR3 is TGCAGTGCATTACAGGGAACCTCCTACGAGCAGTACTTC.

On this clonotype: This may come from a read error, since a much larger clone is one base off. This rearrangement joins TRBV20-1 to TRBJ2-3, with a weak D call TRBD2 (6 bases). V was cut by 1 base and J by 1 base, with 6 bases left in between. Germline V CDR1 and CDR2: DFQATT, SNEGSKA (reference sequence). This CDR3 comprises 13 residues. CDR3 region: CSARGEGTDTQYF. The CDR3 DNA sequence: TGCAGTGCTAGAGGGGAGGGCACAGATACGCAGTATTTT.

This clonotype has ten or more counts. The genes are TRBV6-1 and TRBJ2-2, with 8 positions matching TRBD2. The CDR3 contains 15 residues. Germline assignment: CDR1 MNHNS and CDR2 SASEGT. The V gene end was trimmed by 6 bases and the J gene end by 5 bases; junction bases not matched to a gene: 8. The CDR3 sequence is CASSLAGPFTGELFF. The DNA for the CDR3 is TGTGCCAGCAGCCTAGCGGGCCCTTTTACCGGGGAGCTGTTTTTT.

This clonotype was seen only once. The chain combines TRBV18 with TRBJ2-1; 8 positions agree with TRBD2. Germline CDR1 KGHSH, CDR2 LQKENI. V shed 3 bases and J 6 bases; nucleotides not matched to a gene: 7. This CDR3 comprises 15 residues. This CDR3 is CASSPGTRGGNEQFF. The CDR3 coding sequence is TGTGCCAGCTCACCTGGGACTAGAGGGGGCAATGAGCAGTTCTTC.

The rearrangement links TRBV7-8 to TRBJ2-7; D is unresolved. The ends were cut back, 4 bases at V and 6 bases at J, with 22 bases in the middle. Germline CDR1 and CDR2: SGHVS and FQNEAQ. The length of the CDR3 is 16 residues. CDR3 coding DNA: TGTGCCAGCAGCTATTCATCTGGCGGCTCCGGGCTCGAGCAGTACTTC. Its protein is CASSYSSGGSGLEQYF.

This chain links TRBV2 with TRBJ2-5; the D call may be TRBD1 or TRBD2 (5 bases each). With 5 bases removed from V and 4 bases from J, the gap between germline ends came to 23 bases. The CDR3 covers 17 residues. Germline V gene data show CDR1 as SNHLY and CDR2 as FYNNEI. Here the CDR3 reads CASSKRVGTGTGETQYF. The CDR3 DNA is TGTGCCAGCAGTAAGCGTGTTGGGACGGGGACGGGAGAGACCCAGTACTTC.

A few counts support this clonotype. The CDR3 DNA reads TGTGCCAGCAGCGCAGAGCTAGGGCTTTCACCCCTCCACTTT. This encodes CASSAELGLSPLHF. This chain uses TRBV7-2 with TRBJ1-6; D is unclear. Trimming left V 5 bases short and J 9 bases short, with 14 bases between. Germline V CDR1 and CDR2: SGHTA, FQGNSA. The CDR3 runs 14 residues.

Of note for this clonotype: Just one base apart from a much larger clone, this may be a read error. Since the CDR3 does not end with the conserved phenylalanine or tryptophan, this likely comes from a read error. This rearrangement joins TRBV7-9 to TRBJ1-6; possibly TRBD1 for D (5 bases). This CDR3 is 13 amino acids long. V lost 3 bases and J lost 8, with 8 bases in between. Germline V gene data show CDR1 as SEHNR and CDR2 as FQNEAQ (reference sequence). The CDR3 protein is CASSLGGDSPLHL. The DNA of the CDR3 is TGTGCCAGCAGCTTGGGGGGGGATTCACCCCTCCACCTT.

The rearrangement joins TRBV7-9 to TRBJ1-1; TRBD1 matches at 7 bases. With V trimmed by 5 bases and J by 0 bases, 6 bases remained unmatched. Germline V gene sequence: CDR1 SEHNR, CDR2 FQNEAQ (reference sequence). CDR3 size: 15 residues. This CDR3 reads CASSPKDRLNTEAFF. The DNA of the CDR3 is TGTGCCAGCAGCCCGAAGGACAGGTTGAACACTGAAGCTTTCTTT.

In its sample, this clonotype was seen many times. The rearrangement joins TRBV29-1 to TRBJ2-1, with D uncertain. The CDR3 contains 10 residues. The V gene's germline CDR1 is SQVTM and CDR2 ANQGSEA. Trimming removed 6 bases at V and 10 bases at J, with 10 bases between. CDR3 coding DNA: TGCAGCGTCATTAGCTTAGAGCAGTTCTTC. Translation: CSVISLEQFF.

This clonotype has only a few counts. The genes are TRBV3-1 and TRBJ1-6, with D possibly matching TRBD1 (5 bases). V was clipped by 3 bases and J by 5 bases, with 11 bases between them. Germline V gene sequence: CDR1 LGHDT, CDR2 YNNKEL (reference sequence). This CDR3 comprises 15 residues. The DNA of the CDR3 is TGTGCCAGCAGCCAGTGGGGACGGAATAATTCACCCCTCCACTTT. Protein product: CASSQWGRNNSPLHF.

This clonotype was observed a few times. The gene calls are TRBV5-1 and TRBJ2-2; D is possibly TRBD1 or TRBD2 (5 bases each). V dropped 0 bases and J dropped 3 bases, with 6 bases sitting between them. The CDR3 spans 14 residues. The germline V gene encodes CDR1 SGHRS and CDR2 YFSETQ. The CDR3 DNA follows: TGCGCCAGCAGCTTGGGGGACCACACCGGGGAGCTGTTTTTT. Translated: CASSLGDHTGELFF.

This clonotype came up a few times. The gene calls are TRBV9 and TRBJ2-3, with 12 nucleotides matching TRBD2. V trimming: 3 bases; J trimming: 8 bases; junction bases outside the gene matches: 4. Germline CDR1 reads SGDLS; CDR2 reads YYNGEE. The CDR3 runs 14 residues. CDR3 nucleotide sequence: TGTGCCAGCAGCGGGGCTAGCGGGAGGGCTACGCAGTATTTT. Amino acids: CASSGASGRATQYF.

This clonotype was picked up many times. The chain has TRBV5-5 and TRBJ2-1, with D unclear. Trimming left V 0 bases short and J 11 bases short, with 9 bases between. The CDR3 sequence is 12 residues long. CDR1 is SGHKS and CDR2 is YYEKEE in the germline V gene (reference sequence). CDR3 DNA sequence: TGTGCCAGCAGCTTGGAACTGCGGCAGCAGTTCTTC. Residues: CASSLELRQQFF.

The J gene is TRBJ2-7, the V gene TRBV15; D is tentatively TRBD1 or TRBD2 (5 bases each). This CDR3 comprises 14 residues. The V gene's germline CDR1 is LNHNV and CDR2 YYDKDF (reference sequence). V shed 1 base and J shed 1 base, with 8 bases lying between them. The CDR3 spells CATSRARESYEQYF. CDR3 nucleotide sequence: TGTGCCACCAGCAGAGCCAGGGAGTCCTACGAGCAGTACTTC.

The sample holds a few counts of this clonotype. This chain joins TRBV18 and TRBJ2-3, with D perhaps matching TRBD2 (5 bases). The CDR3 sequence is 15 residues long. Between the trimmed V and J ends, which lost 0 bases and 2 bases, there was a span of 9 bases. The germline gives CDR1 KGHSH, CDR2 LQKENI. The DNA for the CDR3 is TGTGCCAGCTCACCACCGTCTAGCTCCACAGATACGCAGTATTTT. Residues: CASSPPSSSTDTQYF.

This clonotype was recorded many times. The rearrangement joins TRBV5-1 to TRBJ2-5; D ambiguous. The CDR3 loop spans 14 amino acids. The germline V and J ends were trimmed by 2 bases and 4 bases, with 12 bases remaining between them. Germline assignment: CDR1 SGHRS and CDR2 YFSETQ. CDR3 loop: CASSFLKTGETQYF. For the CDR3, the DNA is TGCGCCAGCAGCTTCCTTAAGACCGGAGAGACCCAGTACTTC. Supplemented by reference TRBV5-1 and TRBJ2-5, the full variable domain reads KAGVTQTPRYLIKTRGQQVTLSCSPISGHRSVSWYQQTPGQGLQFLFEYFSETQRNKGNFPGRFSGRQFSNSRSEMNVSTLELGDSALYLCASSFLKTGETQYFGPGTRLLVL.

This clonotype was picked up many times. The J gene is TRBJ1-2, the V gene TRBV7-2; the D is unclear. Germline CDR1 reads SGHTA; CDR2 reads FQGNSA. The CDR3 is 15 amino acids. V lost 2 bases and J 4 bases, leaving 14 bases between the germline ends. The CDR3 coding sequence is TGTGCCAGCAGCTTAAGGGTTGGGGAGTCCTATGGCTACACCTTC. It encodes CASSLRVGESYGYTF.